This TCR beta chain was sequenced in a study of patients and donors after allogeneic stem cell transplantation. A single record per CDR3 protein comes from TCRdb applying MiXCR to the RT-PCR reads. The sample has more than 850,000 distinct CDR3 sequences, 15% to 20% seen once; the top ten hold under 6.5%. CDR3 length equals 13 residues. V gave up 4 bases and J gave up 10 bases, with 13 bases separating them. Per the germline V gene, CDR1 is MDHEN and CDR2 is SYDVKM. Source material: blood, either unsorted or a sorted T cell fraction (not recorded which). The chain has TRBV28 and TRBJ1-4; a weak D match, TRBD1 (6 bases). The clonotype was recovered from a human donor who was either an allogeneic HSCT recipient or a stem cell or donor lymphocyte infusion donor (not recorded which). It is not recorded whose cells these are; they may come from a transplant donor. The DNA for the CDR3 is TGTGCCAGCAGTTCCGGGGGCCACGGAAAACTGTTTTTT. Its protein is CASSSGGHGKLFF.